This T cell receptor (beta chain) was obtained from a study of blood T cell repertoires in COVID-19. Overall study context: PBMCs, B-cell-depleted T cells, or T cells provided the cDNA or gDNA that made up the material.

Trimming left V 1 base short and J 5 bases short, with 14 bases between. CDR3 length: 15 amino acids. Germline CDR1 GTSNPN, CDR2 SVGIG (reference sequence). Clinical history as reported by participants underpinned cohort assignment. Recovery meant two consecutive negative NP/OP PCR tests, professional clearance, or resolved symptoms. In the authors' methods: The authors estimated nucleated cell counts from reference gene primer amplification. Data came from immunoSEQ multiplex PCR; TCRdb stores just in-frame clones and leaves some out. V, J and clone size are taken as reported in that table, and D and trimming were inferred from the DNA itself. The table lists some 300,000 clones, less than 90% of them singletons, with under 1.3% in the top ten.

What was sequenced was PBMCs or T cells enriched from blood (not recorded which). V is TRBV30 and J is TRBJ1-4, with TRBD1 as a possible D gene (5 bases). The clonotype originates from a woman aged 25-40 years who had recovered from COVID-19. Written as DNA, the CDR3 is TGTGCCTGGAGTGGCCGTGGGGCGTTAAATGAAAAACTGTTTTTT. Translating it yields CAWSGRGALNEKLFF.